This entry describes one T cell receptor (beta chain). The data originate from a study of blood T cell repertoires in COVID-19. Overall study: Spain, Italy and the United States supplied samples that represented acute and convalescent COVID-19. The analysed material was cDNA or gDNA that came from T cells, B-cell-depleted T cells, or PBMCs.

Per germline, CDR1 LGHDT and CDR2 YNNKEL (reference sequence). The CDR3 consists of 17 residues. Unmatched junction bases numbered 9, after V lost 0 bases and J lost 4 bases. Per the authors' pipeline: By means of reference gene primer amplification, nucleated cell counts were estimated. Sequenced by immunoSEQ multiplex PCR; TCRdb stores in-frame clones only, minus some. The DNA gave D and trimming, while V, J and clone size come from that table. The profile covers just over 650,000 clones, with about nine tenths appearing a single time and roughly 0.25% taken by the ten largest. The material sequenced was peripheral blood. The source is a woman younger than 35 with acute or convalescent COVID-19. This sequence joins TRBV3-1 (or the pseudogene TRBV3-2) and TRBJ2-7; 10 bases line up with TRBD2. For the CDR3, the DNA is TGTGCCAGCAGCCAAGACCCTAGCGGGAGCCAAAGGTACGAGCAGTACTTC. Its translation: CASSQDPSGSQRYEQYF.